This record looks at one T cell receptor (beta chain) sequence and its context. Antigen specificity is unknown. These data come from a study of T cells in Graves' hyperthyroidism and ophthalmopathy. Looking at the study overall: At initial diagnosis, before any treatment had begun, peripheral blood was obtained. Study results and caveats: Prediction of ophthalmopathy progression came a median 6.5 months pre-onset. Within blood appeared most thyroid clonotypes that had expanded above 0.001.

Graves' hyperthyroidism qualified as stable when ophthalmopathy did not progress within 18 months. The CDR3 runs 15 residues. The ends lost 5 bases at V and 2 bases at J; junction bases unmatched: 4. Germline CDR1 is SGHTA and CDR2 is FQGTGA. TCR beta CDR3 regions were amplified from RNA. HTBI primers were used for first-round RT-PCR of the TCR CDR3. A single record per CDR3 protein comes from TCRdb applying MiXCR to the multiplex PCR reads. The sample has roughly 750,000 distinct CDR3 sequences; less than 20% are singletons. This TCR derives from a man in his late teens or twenties with Graves' hyperthyroidism. Input material: blood. The chain employs TRBV7-3 and TRBJ2-3, with 10 bases fitting TRBD2. For the CDR3, the DNA is TGTGCCAGCAGCCCGGGGACTAGCGCCACAGATACGCAGTATTTT. Amino acids: CASSPGTSATDTQYF.